The 21 T cell receptor beta chains given below trace back to one sample, sequenced in a study of blood T cell repertoires in COVID-19. Measured with immunoSEQ multiplex PCR; TCRdb has only the in-frame clones, and not every one. Among approximately 170,000 clones, 84% were seen once, and the ten largest hold about 8%. The sequencing input was peripheral blood. These receptors all stem from a man in his forties who had recovered from COVID-19.

This chain uses TRBV6-5 with TRBJ1-1, with 8 bases lining up with TRBD1. Trimming removed 4 bases from V and 4 bases from J; junction bases left unmatched: 5. CDR3 length: 14 residues. The germline CDR1 and CDR2 sequences are MNHEY and SVGAGI. CDR3: CASSWTGQVTEAFF. For the CDR3, the DNA is TGTGCCAGCAGTTGGACAGGGCAGGTCACTGAAGCTTTCTTT.

This rearrangement joins TRBV2 to TRBJ2-3, with 9 bases aligning to TRBD1. J was trimmed by 3 bases and V by 10 bases; bases with no gene match: 11. The CDR3 loop spans 15 amino acids. CDR1 SNHLY and CDR2 FYNNEI come from the germline V gene. In DNA form, the CDR3 reads TGTGCCAAGAAGAGGACAGGGGTGGGTACAGATACGCAGTATTTT. Translating gives CAKKRTGVGTDTQYF.

The chain links TRBV7-9 to TRBJ2-1; 8 nucleotides agree with TRBD1. The ends lost 6 bases at V and 13 bases at J; junction bases unmatched: 14. CDR1 and CDR2 from the germline V gene are SEHNR and FQNEAQ (reference sequence). The CDR3 is 14 amino acids. CDR3 sequence: CASRLGQGPRDQFF. The CDR3 nucleotides are TGTGCCAGCAGGCTCGGACAGGGCCCGAGAGATCAGTTCTTC.

The count of this clone is one. The genes are TRBV7-2 and TRBJ2-3, with a possible D match to TRBD2 (6 bases). This CDR3 spans 16 amino acids. The germline CDR1 and CDR2 sequences are SGHTA and FQGNSA. V gave up 1 base and J gave up 7 bases, with 18 bases separating them. In nucleotides, the CDR3 is TGTGCCAGCAGCTTAGAGTGGGGGGTGATAGGATATACGCAGTATTTT. It encodes CASSLEWGVIGYTQYF. The variable domain in full, completed from reference TRBV7-2 and TRBJ2-3, reads GAGVSQSPSNKVTEKGKDVELRCDPISGHTALYWYRQSLGQGLEFLIYFQGNSAPDKSGLPSDRFSAERTGGSVSTLTIQRTQQEDSAVYLCASSLEWGVIGYTQYFGPGTRLTVL.

J is TRBJ2-1 and V is TRBV20-1; TRBD2 aligns across 9 bases. The V segment lost 3 bases and the J segment 6 bases; nucleotides outside the gene matches: 0. CDR3 length equals 12 residues. Germline CDR1 reads DFQATT; CDR2 reads SNEGSKA (reference sequence). CDR3 sequence (DNA): TGCAGTGCTAGTAGCGGGAGCAATGAGCAGTTCTTC. Amino acid sequence: CSASSGSNEQFF.

The chain employs TRBV28 and TRBJ2-1; TRBD2 matches at 7 bases. Germline V gene sequence: CDR1 MDHEN, CDR2 SYDVKM. This CDR3 comprises 12 residues. The trim removed 6 bases at V and 12 bases at J, leaving 8 bases unmatched. CDR3 nucleotides: TGTGCCAGCAGCCTCGGGGGGACCATGCAGTTCTTC. This gives the protein CASSLGGTMQFF.

This chain uses TRBV7-9 with TRBJ1-3, with TRBD1 identical over 7 bases. The germline V gene encodes CDR1 SEHNR and CDR2 FQNEAQ (reference sequence). Trimming cost V 5 bases and J 4 bases; bases outside gene matches: 11. The CDR3 sequence is 16 residues long. The CDR3 spells CASSQNRGAYGNTIYF. The CDR3 DNA reads as TGTGCCAGCAGCCAAAACAGGGGAGCCTACGGAAACACCATATATTTT.

The chain recombines TRBV6-5 with TRBJ1-2; 9 bases match TRBD1. Germline loops: CDR1 MNHEY, CDR2 SVGAGI. The CDR3 consists of 14 residues. V lost 6 bases, J lost 5 bases, and 7 bases stayed unmatched. The CDR3 bases are TGTGCCAGCAGCAACAGGGGGCTAGTATATGGCTACACCTTC. As protein: CASSNRGLVYGYTF.

The V call is TRBV28, the J call TRBJ2-7; D might be TRBD2 (6 bases). Germline V gene data show CDR1 as MDHEN and CDR2 as SYDVKM. The CDR3 has 14 residues. The germline V and J ends were trimmed by 5 bases and 2 bases, with 13 bases remaining between them. DNA for the CDR3: TGTGCCAGCAGTAGGGACTTGCTCACCTACGAGCAGTACTTC. Translating gives CASSRDLLTYEQYF.

The genes are TRBV4-1 and TRBJ2-7; 12 bases agree with TRBD2. The ends lost 6 bases at V and 3 bases at J; junction bases unmatched: 6. Germline V gene data show CDR1 as MGHRA and CDR2 as YSYEKL. The CDR3 consists of 15 residues. The CDR3 DNA reads as TGCGCCAGCAGGGCATCGGGACTAGCGGGCTACGAGCAGTACTTC. Its translation is CASRASGLAGYEQYF.

V is TRBV4-2 and J is TRBJ2-3; 7 nucleotides align to TRBD2. There are 16 residues in the CDR3. Per the germline V gene, CDR1 is LGHNA and CDR2 is YNFKEQ. The ends lost 4 bases at V and 6 bases at J; junction bases unmatched: 13. CDR3 sequence reads: CASSPKAGVKYDTQYF. CDR3 coding DNA: TGTGCCAGCAGCCCTAAGGCGGGAGTGAAATACGATACGCAGTATTTT.

The chain uses TRBV7-3 and TRBJ2-4; 9 bases map to TRBD1. V lost 6 bases and J lost 6; bases outside the gene matches: 3. Germline CDR1 SGHTA, CDR2 FQGTGA. The CDR3 consists of 13 residues. The CDR3 DNA follows: TGTGCCAGCAGTCCGGGACAGGGAAACATTCAGTACTTC. This encodes CASSPGQGNIQYF.

This clone appeared a single time. The chain joins TRBV15 to TRBJ1-4; D unclear. The V end lost 2 bases, the J end lost 3 bases, and 4 bases lay between the germline ends. From germline, CDR1 is LNHNV and CDR2 YYDKDF (reference sequence). This CDR3 region has 13 residues. The CDR3 nucleotides read TGTGCCACCAGCAGACGCGCTAATGAAAAACTGTTTTTT. Translation gives CATSRRANEKLFF.

This chain connects TRBV11-2 to TRBJ1-3, with D possibly matching TRBD1 (6 bases). Germline V gene sequence: CDR1 SGHAT, CDR2 FQNNGV. Trimming took 1 base from V and 0 from J, leaving 13 bases between them. The CDR3 has 17 amino acids. CDR3 protein: CASSLGPGTLSGNTIYF. DNA for the CDR3: TGTGCCAGCAGCTTAGGTCCCGGGACACTCTCTGGAAACACCATATATTTT.

The chain couples TRBV27 to TRBJ2-1; D is possibly TRBD1 (7 bases). V was pared by 5 bases and J by 9 bases, with 20 bases between. This CDR3 is 15 amino acids long. Germline CDR1 is MNHEY and CDR2 is SMNVEV (reference sequence). In DNA form, the CDR3 reads TGTGCCAGCAGTGTCCGCGACAGGGAGGTCAGTGAGCAGTTCTTC. Its translation is CASSVRDREVSEQFF.

This chain links TRBV7-9 with TRBJ2-7; D uncertain. V lost 2 bases to trimming and J lost 0 bases, with 11 bases between them. CDR3 length equals 15 residues. Germline-derived CDR1 and CDR2 are SEHNR and FQNEAQ (reference sequence). The CDR3 sequence is CASSLSGRFSYEQYF. The CDR3, as DNA: TGTGCCAGCAGCTTATCAGGCAGGTTCTCCTACGAGCAGTACTTC.

The chain uses TRBV6-5 and TRBJ2-1; the D gene is possibly TRBD1 (5 bases). Germline CDR1 MNHEY, CDR2 SVGAGI. Trimming took 6 bases from V and 7 from J, leaving 16 bases between them. CDR3 length: 14 amino acids. CDR3 sequence (DNA): TGTGCCAGCAGCACTATAAACTACAGGAATGAGCAGTTCTTC. Protein product: CASSTINYRNEQFF.

The chain employs TRBV6-2 or TRBV6-3 and TRBJ2-7; TRBD2 might be the D (7 bases). V shed 4 bases and J shed 0 bases, with 13 bases lying between them. CDR3 length equals 15 residues. Germline V CDR1 and CDR2: MNHEY, SVGEGT. CDR3: CASSSGGGGSYEQYF. The CDR3 DNA reads TGTGCCAGCAGTTCCGGAGGGGGGGGCTCCTACGAGCAGTACTTC.

The chain is built from TRBV6-1 and TRBJ2-4; D possibly corresponds to TRBD2 (5 bases). Trimming shortened V by 2 bases and J by 8 bases, and 16 bases separated the two germline ends. The CDR3 length is 15 residues. Germline values: CDR1 MNHNS, CDR2 SASEGT. The CDR3 reads CASSELAWGPYIQYF. The CDR3 nucleotides read TGTGCCAGCAGTGAACTAGCCTGGGGTCCATACATTCAGTACTTC.

The sample holds a few counts of this clone. J is TRBJ1-4 and V is TRBV6-5; D is uncertain. With 0 bases removed from V and 12 bases from J, the gap between germline ends came to 14 bases. The CDR3 sequence is 14 residues long. Germline V gives CDR1 MNHEY, CDR2 SVGAGI. This chain's CDR3 is CASSYSGEGWELFF. CDR3 in DNA: TGTGCCAGCAGTTACTCTGGGGAGGGATGGGAACTGTTTTTT.

V gene TRBV28 combines with J gene TRBJ2-1, with TRBD2 matching over 7 bases. The V segment lost 7 bases and the J segment 7 bases; nucleotides outside the gene matches: 10. In germline, CDR1 is MDHEN, CDR2 SYDVKM. The CDR3 loop spans 14 amino acids. CDR3: CASKREGRGNEQFF. For the CDR3, the DNA is TGTGCCAGCAAAAGGGAGGGCCGGGGGAATGAGCAGTTCTTC.